This record covers a single T cell receptor beta chain. Its antigen remains unidentified. No qualities accompany the bases; no much larger clone lies one base away. Preparation of the library involved the immunoSEQ multiplex PCR assay. A mixture of 60 forward primers for TCR Vbeta segments and 13 reverse primers for TCR Jbeta segments was used in the multiplex PCR. Amplification of the CDR3 region of rearranged TCR beta genes was performed with a multiplex PCR assay on genomic DNA. Amplified TCR beta libraries were sequenced as 87-base-pair reads on the Illumina HiSeq System. Per the original workflow: A later analysis tallied roughly 76 million unique TCR beta chains across the 700 or so repertoires, and approximately 12 million of those chains were shared by two or more donors. To remove PCR and sequencing errors, raw reads were error-corrected and collapsed into unique sequences using a nearest-neighbor algorithm that merged closely related sequences. To assign V, D and J gene segments, CDR3 sequences were aligned to IMGT reference sequences. Each retained sequence needed at least a six-nucleotide match to both a V gene segment and a J gene segment. A rearrangement was called productive if the CDR3 had no stop codons and remained in frame with V and J, and every other rearrangement was called non-productive. Following IMGT convention, CDR3 was defined as the stretch from the second conserved V-encoded cysteine up to the conserved J-encoded phenylalanine. The earlier analysis of about 500 of the donors excluded sequences that lacked an unambiguous match to a single V gene segment. An earlier analysis of 587 of the donors called V segments functional above 56.7% productive rearrangements and segregating when the between-donor standard deviation exceeded 5%. A statistical classification framework was developed to diagnose cytomegalovirus status using the catalog of TCR beta chain sequences. V and J gene assignment, in a later analysis, came from comparing TCR nucleotide sequences with IMGT/GENE-DB human TR gene sequences. In a later analysis, CDR3 sequences and most-parsimonious VDJ recombination scenarios were assigned using the TCRdist pipeline. In a later analysis, every TCR beta chain was defined by the combination of its CDR3 amino acid sequence and its V-gene family, and reads without a unique V-gene family were dropped. A later analysis removed over 500 highly shared, low-generation-probability nucleotide sequences to deal with suspected cross-contamination and a sequencing artifact. For each public chain, a later analysis derived a clonal expansion index from normalized ranks of inferred template counts within each repertoire. In a later analysis, generation probabilities were computed using a VDJ recombination model fitted to out-of-frame rearrangements, and the results were checked against IGoR. A later analysis scored TCR-TCR, TCR-HLA and TCR-CMV co-occurrence with hypergeometric tests, applying a repertoire-size bias correction to TCR pairs. A later analysis estimated false discovery rates by permuting HLA or CMV assignments 20 times. In a later analysis, co-occurring TCRs were grouped using DBSCAN, and TCRdist sequence similarity was added for clustering within HLA-allele-positive subsets. Co-occurrence clustering excluded repertoires with fewer than 30,000 or more than 120,000 public chains, plus five with anomalous nucleotide sharing. TCRdb stores this immuneACCESS table with in-frame sequences only. Part of the clones is absent; in the studies checked, under half of the shortfall reflects unresolved V genes, and no reason is known for the rest. The DNA gave D and trimming, while V, J and clone size come from that table. The sample table shows tens of thousands of clones, and roughly 80% are seen once. The biggest ten clones account for about 2.9% of the sample.

CDR1 and CDR2, looked up from the germline V gene, are SGHAT and FQNNGV. V is shortened by 3 bases, J by 3 bases, and the region joining them spans 12 bases. The cysteine opens and the phenylalanine closes a CDR3 of 15 amino acids. Left in the record is the CDR3 DNA by itself, 45 bases read in frame from the first base. The data derive from a study of cytomegalovirus exposure and HLA in healthy donors (dated by TCRdb to 2017 to 2019). Notes on the research overall: In an earlier analysis of 550 to 750 of the donors, under 300 Gb of sequence data and about 110 million unique TCR beta sequences from 150 million to 200 million T cells were reported. An early release that covered approximately 600 HLA-typed donors contained around 300 gigabases of sequencing data and 75 million to 100 million unique TCR sequences. The genetic ancestry cluster associated with self-reported Caucasian donors included 70% to 85% of the roughly 400 genotyped donors. The study was designed to test whether signatures of past pathogen exposure could be identified by cataloging public T cell receptors. The study used immunosequencing to profile the T cell repertoires of more than 650 subjects and linked those repertoires to cytomegalovirus serostatus. A separate validation cohort of some 130 different subjects was used in addition to the 666-subject first cohort. To predict cytomegalovirus infection status, the study combined high-throughput TCR immunosequencing, statistical association of individual TCRs with disease status, and machine learning. In a later analysis, previously published TCR beta repertoires from 550 to 700 donors were re-analyzed and high-resolution HLA genotyping was added so that TCR occurrence patterns could be studied. The later analysis used no new phenotypic data to find candidate immune exposures, relying instead on TCR beta sequences and their occurrence across donors. In an earlier analysis of around 540 of the donors, high-throughput TCR beta sequencing was used to judge whether each TCR beta V gene segment behaved as functional or pseudogenic. Donor age, sex, ethnicity and CMV serostatus were collected together with the repertoire data. A later genetic analysis took genome-wide SNP genotypes for about 55% of the roughly 670 donors and used that subset as a discovery cohort. All discovery cohort repertoires had been generated using a single sequencing platform. HLA typing included class I and class II loci at four-digit resolution. The number of typed donors differed by locus: about 620-630 for A, B, C, DRB1 and DQB1; 500 to 550 for DQA1; approximately 600 for DPA1; and roughly 490 for DPB1. Four or five DR-DQ haplotypes were handled as single units for association and clustering, since linkage in the cohort was strong. On average, 235,054 unique TCR beta nucleotide sequences were sequenced per donor among about 400 genotyped donors of the cohort, with about 19% of those sequences being non-productive. Study-wide conclusions, independent of this receptor: Sequencing depth was assumed to be roughly uniform across donors in the presence/absence analyses, though that assumption may not hold. A further reported finding was that TCR beta sequences accurately predicted the HLA-A and HLA-B alleles for most subjects in the first cohort. This cohort had only TCR beta chains sequenced, and the lack of alpha or paired-chain data limited which features could be detected. The earlier analysis of about 600 of the donors excluded approximately 15 rarely observed V segments, including chromosome 9 orphons, because counts were too low. CMV serostatus was the only immune exposure information available for the cohort. In the study, 150 to 200 TCR beta chains were listed as associated with cytomegalovirus. Compared with equally common non-associated chains, HLA-associated TCR beta chains in a later analysis were more clonally expanded and had lower generation probabilities. Some IMGT-functional V segments, including TRBV6-2 and TRBV6-3, could not be told apart with the 87-base-pair reads, so those segments were excluded. A group of highly shared sequence variants was considered likely to be a technical artifact of the sequencing pipeline. In vitro tests confirmed that a few of the cytomegalovirus-associated TCR beta chains recognize cytomegalovirus antigens. According to a later genetic analysis, donors in an Asian-associated ancestry cluster had fewer N-insertions in productive TCRs than the approximately 630-donor mean. In a later genetic analysis, a missense DCLRE1C variant was associated with V-gene and J-gene trimming of TCR beta chains, and the association was replicated in an independent cohort. Assigning TCR associations to individual alleles was difficult when HLA alleles, especially DR and DQ, strongly co-occurred. Because HLA typing was missing for some donors at each locus, association tests included only the typed subset. The classifier was reported to diagnose cytomegalovirus status with high specificity and sensitivity in both the original cohort and the validation cohort. In a later analysis, several top co-occurrence clusters were reported to appear linked to parvovirus B19, influenza, CMV and Epstein-Barr virus. Most CMV-associated TCR beta chains appeared to be HLA-restricted in a later analysis, and the HLA associations seemed to be driven largely by CMV exposure. The authors suggested that the approach could potentially be generalized to other disease states and immunological phenotypes. In a later analysis, 15,000 to 20,000 TCR beta sequences were associated with specific HLA alleles at a false discovery rate of 0.05. While some public TCRs were present in many individuals, most TCR sequences turned up only very rarely across donors. Broadly in line with IMGT annotations, most TCR beta V segments showed up in productive rearrangements about 90% or about 30% of the time in an earlier analysis of approximately 600 of the donors. Linkage disequilibrium might explain the correlated functional status among segregating V segments, but an unknown experimental factor could not be excluded. According to a later analysis, TCR association rates differed among HLA loci, with DRB1 alleles showing the most associated TCRs and HLA-C alleles showing the fewest.

The cohort consisted of 600 or so healthy bone marrow donors. At the time of sampling, all cohort members were nominally healthy, though unrecorded immune exposures were likely present. The donor tested CMV seronegative, placing the donor among the 300 to 400 seronegative members of the cohort. Every donor gave a peripheral blood sample, and the peripheral blood mononuclear cells from that sample were used for TCR beta sequencing. The Qiagen DNeasy Blood Extraction Kit was used to extract genomic DNA from the blood cell samples. Sample: PBMCs. This receptor was obtained from a woman aged 25 to 39 in good health and CMV-seronegative. The chain is made from TRBV11-2 and TRBJ1-5; D gene: possibly TRBD1, on 6 matching bases. CDR3 reads: CASSFGGASNQPQHF. The sequenced DNA: TGTGCCAGCAGCTTCGGGGGGGCGTCCAATCAGCCCCAGCATTTT.